These T cell receptor beta chains were read from a single sample in a study of T cell repertoires in cytomegalovirus infection. In TCRdb, the reads were re-called with MiXCR into one record per CDR3 protein. Of about 920,000 distinct CDR3 sequences detected, approximately 33% appear once; the ten largest clones hold 13%. These receptors have no identified antigens. Here the sequenced sample was cultured CD8+ T cells from PBMCs, taken from culture after CMV antigen stimulation. These receptor sequences come from a human donor in good health (CMV status not recorded). Some clones in this sample may be carry-over from other donors' samples. Both conserved end residues are part of each CDR3. Fields, in order: J gene, V gene, CDR3 protein.

TRBJ1-3 TRBV5-4 CASSWGTASGNTIYF
TRBJ1-2 TRBV7-6 CASSSTGREGYTF
TRBJ2-4 TRBV12-3/TRBV12-4 CASSLHAQGVNIQYF
TRBJ1-1 TRBV5-1 CASSLAGTGGERTEAFF
TRBJ2-3 TRBV9 CASSPSGRRPTDTQYF
TRBJ1-2 TRBV6-6 CASSYLGSNYGYTF
TRBJ2-1 TRBV27 CASSFSRASYNEQFF
TRBJ2-1 TRBV6-1 CASPGLAYNEQFF
TRBJ1-1 TRBV25-1 CASSETRYREQGEAFF
TRBJ2-7 TRBV6-5 CASSYINTGEQYF
TRBJ2-1 TRBV27 CASSLSRGLEFF
TRBJ2-1 TRBV5-5 CASSLYLTPADEQFF
TRBJ1-1 TRBV5-6 CASSIRDKAGGGTEAFF
TRBJ1-4 TRBV2 CASSEGVRINEKLFF
TRBJ2-5 TRBV12-3/TRBV12-4 CASSFVGWETQYF
TRBJ2-7 TRBV27 CASSLRQGNLYEQYF
TRBJ1-2 TRBV29-1 CSAIATNYGYTF
TRBJ1-6 TRBV4-3 CASSQDLTDNSPLHF
TRBJ2-2 TRBV7-6 CASSSVDSLKELFF
TRBJ1-2 TRBV5-8 CASSPRDLSGYTF
TRBJ1-1 TRBV7-9 CASSSVVGMNTEAFF
TRBJ2-3 TRBV12-3/TRBV12-4 CASSLLLPSSGGADTQYF
TRBJ2-1 TRBV4-3 CASSQTGADEQFF
TRBJ2-7 TRBV19 CVSRRQVDSYEQYF
TRBJ2-1 TRBV7-9 CASSPGLAGTSYNEQFF
TRBJ2-3 TRBV19 CASSFKRGNTDTQYF
TRBJ1-5 TRBV20-1 CSAPTGSGPQHF
TRBJ2-6 TRBV14 CASRLTGPGANVLTF
TRBJ2-3 TRBV4-3 CASSPWGREATDTQYF
TRBJ1-4 TRBV7-9 CASSSWTGGDEKLFF
TRBJ2-3 TRBV18 CASSTPRPDTQYF
TRBJ2-1 TRBV14 CDSSRPGLAYNEQFF
TRBJ1-6 TRBV5-6 CASTIQGPILNSPLHF
TRBJ1-2 TRBV20-1 CSAGGDIANYGYTF
TRBJ2-3 TRBV7-3 CASSLTSGGASSTDTQYF
TRBJ1-1 TRBV7-4 CASSLLQELNTEAFF
TRBJ2-5 TRBV7-6 CASSHPRTSSGETQYF
TRBJ1-2 TRBV7-8 CASSLVRTGEGYTF
TRBJ2-1 TRBV7-9 CASSLGAWDRGGEQFF
TRBJ2-1 TRBV7-8 CASSFRQGPIYNEQFF